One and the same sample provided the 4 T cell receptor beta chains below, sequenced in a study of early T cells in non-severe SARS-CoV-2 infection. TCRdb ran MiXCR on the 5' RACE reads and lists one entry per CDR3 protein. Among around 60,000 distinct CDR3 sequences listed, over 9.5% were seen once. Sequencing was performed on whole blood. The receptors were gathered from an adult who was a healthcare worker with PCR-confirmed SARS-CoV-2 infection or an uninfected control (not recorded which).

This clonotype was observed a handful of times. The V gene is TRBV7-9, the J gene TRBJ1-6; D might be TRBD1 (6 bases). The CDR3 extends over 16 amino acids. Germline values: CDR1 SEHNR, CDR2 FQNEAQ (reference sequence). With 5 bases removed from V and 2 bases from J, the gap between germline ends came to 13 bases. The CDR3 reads CASSPRTAAYNSPLHF. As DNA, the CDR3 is TGTGCCAGCAGCCCCCGGACAGCCGCCTATAATTCACCCCTCCACTTT.

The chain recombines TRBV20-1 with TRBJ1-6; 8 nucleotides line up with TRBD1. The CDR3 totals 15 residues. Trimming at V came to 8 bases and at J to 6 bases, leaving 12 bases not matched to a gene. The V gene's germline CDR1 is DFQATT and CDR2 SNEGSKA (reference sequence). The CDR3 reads CSSPAGGRSNSPLHF. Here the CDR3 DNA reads TGCAGTTCCCCGGCAGGGGGCAGAAGTAATTCACCCCTCCACTTT.

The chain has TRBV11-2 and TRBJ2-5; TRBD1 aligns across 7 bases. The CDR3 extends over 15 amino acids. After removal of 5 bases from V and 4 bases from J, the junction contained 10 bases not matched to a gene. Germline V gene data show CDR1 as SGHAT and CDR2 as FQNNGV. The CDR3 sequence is CASSLQQGSLETQYF. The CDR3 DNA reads TGTGCCAGCAGCCTACAACAGGGGAGTTTAGAGACCCAGTACTTC.

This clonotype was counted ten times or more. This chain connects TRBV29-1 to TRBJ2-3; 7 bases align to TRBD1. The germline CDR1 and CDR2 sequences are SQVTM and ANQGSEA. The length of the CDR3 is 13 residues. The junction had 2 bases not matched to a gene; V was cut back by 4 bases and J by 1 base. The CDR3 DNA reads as TGCAGCGTTGGTAGGGGGCGCACAGATACGCAGTATTTT. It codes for CSVGRGRTDTQYF.